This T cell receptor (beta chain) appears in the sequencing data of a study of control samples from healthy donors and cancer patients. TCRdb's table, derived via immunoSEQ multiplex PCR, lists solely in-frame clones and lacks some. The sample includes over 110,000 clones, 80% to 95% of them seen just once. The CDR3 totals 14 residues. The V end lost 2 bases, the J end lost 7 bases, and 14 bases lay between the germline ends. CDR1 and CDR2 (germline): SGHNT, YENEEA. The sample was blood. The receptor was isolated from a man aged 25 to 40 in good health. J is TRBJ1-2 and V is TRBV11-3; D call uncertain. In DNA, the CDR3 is TGTGCCAGCAGCTTATTCCTCAAAAGCGCTGGCTACACCTTC. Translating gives CASSLFLKSAGYTF.